This TCR beta chain appears in the sequencing data of a study of response to subunit inactivated influenza vaccine. CDR1 is SGHRS, CDR2 YFSETQ, per germline. The V end was cut by 7 bases, the J end by 4 bases, with 14 bases between. The CDR3 has 13 residues. The sample holds a few counts of this clonotype. One entry per CDR3 protein, called by TCRdb with MiXCR from the RT-PCR reads. The sample yields roughly 550,000 distinct CDR3 sequences, approximately 22% seen once. These same records also appear under a second study, on T cells expressing NK-cell markers. This second study notes: In generating TCR beta cDNA, 5'RACE template switching with UMIs was used.

The chain has TRBV5-1 and TRBJ1-1; D might be TRBD1 (5 bases). The sequencing here drew on CD4+ T cells sorted from PBMCs, taken about 12 days after vaccination. The sequence was collected from a man aged 50-59 years who received an inactivated influenza vaccine. The chain's CDR3 is CASLGQRSTEAFF. The CDR3 DNA is TGCGCCAGCCTGGGGCAGAGGAGCACTGAAGCTTTCTTT. The full variable domain, its missing parts supplied by reference TRBV5-1 and TRBJ1-1, is KAGVTQTPRYLIKTRGQQVTLSCSPISGHRSVSWYQQTPGQGLQFLFEYFSETQRNKGNFPGRFSGRQFSNSRSEMNVSTLELGDSALYLCASLGQRSTEAFFGQGTRLTVV.